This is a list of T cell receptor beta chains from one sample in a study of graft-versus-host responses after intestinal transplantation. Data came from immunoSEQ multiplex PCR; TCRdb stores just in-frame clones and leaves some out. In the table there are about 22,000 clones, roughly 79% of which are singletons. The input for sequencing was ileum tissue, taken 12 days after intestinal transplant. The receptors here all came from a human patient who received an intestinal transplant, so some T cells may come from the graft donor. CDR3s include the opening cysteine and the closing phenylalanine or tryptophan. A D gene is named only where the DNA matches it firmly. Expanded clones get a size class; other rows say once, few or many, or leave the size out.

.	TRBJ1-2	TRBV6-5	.	TGTGCCAGCAGGTCTACAGGGTTAGAGGGCTACACCTTC	CASRSTGLEGYTF
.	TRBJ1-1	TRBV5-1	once	TGCGCCAGCAGCTGGGGACAAACCTACACTGAAGCTTTCTTT	CASSWGQTYTEAFF
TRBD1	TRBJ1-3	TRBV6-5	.	TGTGCCAGCAGTTACCAGGGACAGGGAAACACCATATATTTT	CASSYQGQGNTIYF
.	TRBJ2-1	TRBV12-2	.	TGTGCAAGTCGCACCCTTGTCCGACTCGGAGGGCCCCGGCGGGAGCAGTTCTTC	CASRTLVRLGGPRREQFF
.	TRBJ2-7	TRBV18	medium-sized	TGTGCCAGCTCACCAATCGTCCTAGGAGACTCCTACGAGCAGTACTTC	CASSPIVLGDSYEQYF
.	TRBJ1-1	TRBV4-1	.	TGCGCCAGCAGCGGCCCCCAAATACCGTCGAACACTGAAGCTTTCTTT	CASSGPQIPSNTEAFF
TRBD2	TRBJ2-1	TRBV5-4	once	TGTGCCAGCAGCTTGAAGCGGGAGGGGTACAATGAGCAGTTCTTC	CASSLKREGYNEQFF
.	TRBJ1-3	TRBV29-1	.	TGCAGCGTTGGAGAGGGCAGTAGCGACACCATATATTTT	CSVGEGSSDTIYF
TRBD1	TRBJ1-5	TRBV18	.	TGTGCCAGCTCACGACAGGGGGCCAATCAGCCCCAGCATTTT	CASSRQGANQPQHF
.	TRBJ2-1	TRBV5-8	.	TGTGCCAGCAGCCTCACAGGGAGGGACAATGAGCAGTTCTTC	CASSLTGRDNEQFF
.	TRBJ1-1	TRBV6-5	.	TGTGCCAGCAGTCCAGGGTTGGGTTCGGACACTGAAGCTTTCTTT	CASSPGLGSDTEAFF
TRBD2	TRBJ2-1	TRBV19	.	TGTGCCAGTTCTAGCGGGGGGTATAATGAGCAGTTCTTC	CASSSGGYNEQFF
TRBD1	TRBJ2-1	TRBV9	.	TGTGCCAGCAGCGTGCAGGGGGCAGGCTCCTACAATGAGCAGTTCTTC	CASSVQGAGSYNEQFF
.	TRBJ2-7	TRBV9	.	TGTGCCAGCAGCCCGACGACAGGGAGGTATTACGAGCAGTACTTC	CASSPTTGRYYEQYF
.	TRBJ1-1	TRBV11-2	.	TGTGCCAGCAGCTTAACAGGGTTGAACACTGAAGCTTTCTTT	CASSLTGLNTEAFF
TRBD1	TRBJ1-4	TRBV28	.	TGTGCCAGCAGTTCGCCGGGACAGGGAGGCGAAAAACTGTTTTTT	CASSSPGQGGEKLFF
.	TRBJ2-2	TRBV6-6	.	TGTGCCAGCCACCTCGACAGGAACACCGGGGAGCTGTTTTTT	CASHLDRNTGELFF
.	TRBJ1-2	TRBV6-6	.	TGTGCCAGCAGTTACGGAAGGGGAAATGGCTACACCTTC	CASSYGRGNGYTF
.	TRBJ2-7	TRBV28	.	TGTGCCAGCAGTTTCGGGACAGGGGTAACTAGCGGGAGCCACGAGCAGTACTTC	CASSFGTGVTSGSHEQYF
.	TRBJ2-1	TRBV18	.	TGTGCCAGCCCCGGGGGAGGTCCGTTCTTC	CASPGGGPFF
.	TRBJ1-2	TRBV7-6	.	TGTGCCAGCAGCGATGGGGGGGGCGGTGGCTACACCTTC	CASSDGGGGGYTF
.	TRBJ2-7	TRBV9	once	TGTGCCAGCAGCGTAGAAGGTGGAGGCCACGAGCAGTACTTC	CASSVEGGGHEQYF
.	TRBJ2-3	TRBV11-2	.	TGTGCCAGCAGCCCACACGATGGGACAACGTACACAGATACGCAGTATTTT	CASSPHDGTTYTDTQYF
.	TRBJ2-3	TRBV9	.	TGTGCCAGCAGCGCTCGGGGTAGCACAGATACGCAGTATTTT	CASSARGSTDTQYF
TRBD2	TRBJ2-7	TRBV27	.	TGTGCCAGCAGCCTCCGGGGGGGCCCCTACGAGCAGTACTTC	CASSLRGGPYEQYF
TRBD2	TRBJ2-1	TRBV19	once	TGTGCCAGTAGTACCTGGACTAGCCCTCAACGTCCTCCAAACAATGAGCAGTTCTTC	CASSTWTSPQRPPNNEQFF
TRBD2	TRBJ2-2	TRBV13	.	TGTGCCAGCAGCCCAATAGGGACTAGGTCCACCGGGGAGCTGTTTTTT	CASSPIGTRSTGELFF
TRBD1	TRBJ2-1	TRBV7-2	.	TGTGCCAGCAGTCAACAGGGGTACAATGAGCAGTTCTTC	CASSQQGYNEQFF
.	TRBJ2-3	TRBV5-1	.	TGCGCCAGCAGCTCAGAATATACGCAGTATTTT	CASSSEYTQYF
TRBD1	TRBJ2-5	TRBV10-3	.	TGTGCCATCAGAGACAGGGAAGAGACCCAGTACTTC	CAIRDREETQYF
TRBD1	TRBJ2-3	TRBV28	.	TGTGCCAGCAGCTGGGACAGGGGTGTGGCAGATACGCAGTATTTT	CASSWDRGVADTQYF
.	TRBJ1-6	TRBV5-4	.	TGTGCCAGCAGCTTGGATCGGGGGGGTTTTTCCTATAATTCACCCCTCCACTTT	CASSLDRGGFSYNSPLHF
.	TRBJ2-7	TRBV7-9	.	TGTGCCAGCAGCTTTAATTTTGTCGGAGGGATCAAGCAGTACTTC	CASSFNFVGGIKQYF
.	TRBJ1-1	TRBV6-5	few	TGTGCCAGCAGTTTCGACAGGACAAACACTGAAGCTTTCTTT	CASSFDRTNTEAFF
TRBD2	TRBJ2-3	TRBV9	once	TGTGCCAGCAGCGTAGAGGAACTAGCGGGCACAGATACGCAGTATTTT	CASSVEELAGTDTQYF
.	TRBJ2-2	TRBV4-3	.	TGCGCCAGCAGCCCTCGGGAAAACACCGGGGAACTGTTTTTT	CASSPRENTGELFF
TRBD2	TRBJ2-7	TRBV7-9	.	TGTGCCAGCAGCGCCCTAGGAACTAGCGGCGCTTTCTACGAGCAGTACTTC	CASSALGTSGAFYEQYF
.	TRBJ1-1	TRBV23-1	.	TGCGCCAGCAGTCAATCTGAGGGAAGGAAAGACACTGAAGCTTTCTTT	CASSQSEGRKDTEAFF
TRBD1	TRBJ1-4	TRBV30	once	TGTGCCTGGAGCCCCCAGGGGGCAACTAATGAAAAACTGTTTTTT	CAWSPQGATNEKLFF
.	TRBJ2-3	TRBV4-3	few	TGCGCCAGCAGCCGCCCGGACAGTTCAGATACGCAGTATTTT	CASSRPDSSDTQYF
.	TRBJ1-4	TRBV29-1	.	TGCAGCGTTGATTTTGGCAATCGTGAAAAACTGTTTTTT	CSVDFGNREKLFF
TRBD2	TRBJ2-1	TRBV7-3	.	TGTGCCAGCAGCTTAGACCCAGCGGGGGGCAATGAGCAGTTCTTC	CASSLDPAGGNEQFF
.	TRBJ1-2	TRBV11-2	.	TGTGCCAGCAGCTTGAACAGGGCGGCTGGCTACACCTTC	CASSLNRAAGYTF
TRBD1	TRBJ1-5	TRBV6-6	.	TGTGCCAGCAGTTACCCCGGGACAGGGATCAATCAGCCCCAGCATTTT	CASSYPGTGINQPQHF
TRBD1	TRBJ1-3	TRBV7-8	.	TGTGCCAGCAGCCCAGGGGGTTACGGAAACACCATATATTTT	CASSPGGYGNTIYF
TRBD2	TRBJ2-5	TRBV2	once	TGTGCCAGCATGGCCATCCAGGGAGGGCCAGAGACCCAGTACTTC	CASMAIQGGPETQYF
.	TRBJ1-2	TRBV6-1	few	TGTGCCAGCAGTTACGGCTATGGCTACACCTTC	CASSYGYGYTF
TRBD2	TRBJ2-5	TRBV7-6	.	TGTGCCAGCAGCACCCAGCGGGGGGGCGAATCGGAGACCCAGTACTTC	CASSTQRGGESETQYF
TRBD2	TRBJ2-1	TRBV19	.	TGTGCCAGTAGTACCGGACTAGCGGGGGGCCTCTACAATGAGCAGTTCTTC	CASSTGLAGGLYNEQFF
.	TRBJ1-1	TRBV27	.	TGTGCCAGCAGCCGTGCGGGGAGGGTGAACACTGAAGCTTTCTTT	CASSRAGRVNTEAFF
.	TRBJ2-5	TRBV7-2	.	TGTGCCAGCAGCCGACCGGGGGAGACCCAGTACTTC	CASSRPGETQYF
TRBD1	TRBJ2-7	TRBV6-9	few	TGTGCCAGCAGGGACAGGGGCCCCTACGAGCAGTACTTC	CASRDRGPYEQYF
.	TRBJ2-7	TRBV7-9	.	TGTGCCAGCAGCCTGGGCCTCTCCTACGAGCAGTACTTC	CASSLGLSYEQYF
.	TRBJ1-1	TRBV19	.	TGTGCCAGTAGTACGGGGGGGGTGGTCACTGAAGCTTTCTTT	CASSTGGVVTEAFF
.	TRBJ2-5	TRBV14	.	TGTGCCAGCAGCAGCCGCATTCGAGGGGGACAAGAGACCCAGTACTTC	CASSSRIRGGQETQYF
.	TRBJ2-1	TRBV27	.	TGTGCCAGCAGCCCCCGAGCGGACAATGAGCAGTTCTTC	CASSPRADNEQFF
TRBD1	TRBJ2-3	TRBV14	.	TGTGCCAGCAGCCAAATGCAGGGGGCCGTAGATACGCAGTATTTT	CASSQMQGAVDTQYF